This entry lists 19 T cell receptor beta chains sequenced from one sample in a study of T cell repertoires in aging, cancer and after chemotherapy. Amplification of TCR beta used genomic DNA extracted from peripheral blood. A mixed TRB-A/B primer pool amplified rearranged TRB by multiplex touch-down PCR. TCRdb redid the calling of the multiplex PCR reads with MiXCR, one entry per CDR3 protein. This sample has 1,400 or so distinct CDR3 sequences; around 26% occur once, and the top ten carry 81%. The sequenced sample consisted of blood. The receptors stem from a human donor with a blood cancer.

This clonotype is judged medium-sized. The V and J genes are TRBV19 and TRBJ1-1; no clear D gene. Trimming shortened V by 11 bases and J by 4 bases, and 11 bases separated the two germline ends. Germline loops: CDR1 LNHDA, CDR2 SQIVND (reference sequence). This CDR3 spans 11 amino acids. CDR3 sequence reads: CASTGSTEAFF. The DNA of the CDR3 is TGTGCCTCGACGGGGAGCACTGAAGCTTTCTTT.

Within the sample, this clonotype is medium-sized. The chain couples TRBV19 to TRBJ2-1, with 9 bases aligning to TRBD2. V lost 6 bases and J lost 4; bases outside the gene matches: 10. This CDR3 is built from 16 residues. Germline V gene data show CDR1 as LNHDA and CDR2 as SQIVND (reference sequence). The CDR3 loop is CASSDPPAGGYNEQFF. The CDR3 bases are TGTGCCAGTAGCGACCCCCCAGCGGGGGGATACAATGAGCAGTTCTTC.

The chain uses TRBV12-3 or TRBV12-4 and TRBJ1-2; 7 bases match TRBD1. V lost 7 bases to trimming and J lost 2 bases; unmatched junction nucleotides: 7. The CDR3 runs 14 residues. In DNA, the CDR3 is TGTGCCAGCACTACCTGGGACAGCAACTATGGCTACACCTTC. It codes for CASTTWDSNYGYTF.

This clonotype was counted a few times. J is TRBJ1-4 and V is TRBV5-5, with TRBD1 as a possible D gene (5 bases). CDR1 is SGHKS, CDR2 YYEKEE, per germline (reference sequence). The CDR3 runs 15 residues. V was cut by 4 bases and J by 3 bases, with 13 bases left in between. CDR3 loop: CASSTSGTANEKLFF. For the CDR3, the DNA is TGTGCCAGCAGCACCTCGGGGACTGCTAATGAAAAACTGTTTTTT. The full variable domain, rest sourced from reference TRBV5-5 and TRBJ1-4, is DAGVTQSPTHLIKTRGQQVTLRCSPISGHKSVSWYQQVLGQGPQFIFQYYEKEERGRGNFPDRFSARQFPNYSSELNVNALLLGDSALYLCASSTSGTANEKLFFGSGTQLSVL.

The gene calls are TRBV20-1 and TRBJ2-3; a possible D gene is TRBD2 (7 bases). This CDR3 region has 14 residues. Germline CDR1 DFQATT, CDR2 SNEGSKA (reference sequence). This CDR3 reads CSPTGGGGIGTQYF. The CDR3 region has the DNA TGCAGCCCTACCGGTGGCGGGGGCATTGGTACGCAGTATTTT.

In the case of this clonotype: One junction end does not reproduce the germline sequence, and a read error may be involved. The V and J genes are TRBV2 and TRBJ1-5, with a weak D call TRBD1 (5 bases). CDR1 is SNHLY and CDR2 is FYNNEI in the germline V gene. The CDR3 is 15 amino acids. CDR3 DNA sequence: TGTGCCAGCAGACTGGACACCTATAGCAATCAGCCCCGGCATTTT. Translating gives CASRLDTYSNQPRHF.

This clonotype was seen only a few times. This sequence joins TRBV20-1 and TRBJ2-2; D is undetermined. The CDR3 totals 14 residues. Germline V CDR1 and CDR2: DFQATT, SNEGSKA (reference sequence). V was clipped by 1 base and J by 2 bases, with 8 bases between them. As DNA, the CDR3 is TGCAGTGCTAGAGGGGCTTCCAACACCGGGGAGCTGTTTTTT. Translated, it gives CSARGASNTGELFF.

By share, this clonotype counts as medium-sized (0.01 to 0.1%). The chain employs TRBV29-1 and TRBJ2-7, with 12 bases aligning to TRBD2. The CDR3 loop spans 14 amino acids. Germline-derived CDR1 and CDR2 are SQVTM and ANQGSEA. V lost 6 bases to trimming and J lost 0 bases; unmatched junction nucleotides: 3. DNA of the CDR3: TGCAGCGTGGCGACTAGCGGGAGCTCCTACGAGCAGTACTTC. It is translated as CSVATSGSSYEQYF.

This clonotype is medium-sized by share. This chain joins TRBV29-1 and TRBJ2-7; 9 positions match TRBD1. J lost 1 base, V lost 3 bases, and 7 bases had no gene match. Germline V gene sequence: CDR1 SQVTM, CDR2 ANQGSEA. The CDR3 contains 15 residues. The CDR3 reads CSVEAGDRVSYEQYF. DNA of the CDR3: TGCAGCGTTGAGGCAGGGGACAGGGTATCCTACGAGCAGTACTTC.

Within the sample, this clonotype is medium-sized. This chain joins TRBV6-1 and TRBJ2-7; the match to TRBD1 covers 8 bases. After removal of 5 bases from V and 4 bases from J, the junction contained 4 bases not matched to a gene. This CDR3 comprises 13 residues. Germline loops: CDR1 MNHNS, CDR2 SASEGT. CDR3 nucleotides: TGTGCCAGCAGTCTGGGACAGGAGTACGAGCAGTACTTC. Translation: CASSLGQEYEQYF.

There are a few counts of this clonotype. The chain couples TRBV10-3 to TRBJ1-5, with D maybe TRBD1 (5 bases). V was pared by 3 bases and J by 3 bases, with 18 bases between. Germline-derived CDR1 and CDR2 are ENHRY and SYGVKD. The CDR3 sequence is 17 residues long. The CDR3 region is CAISDPGRGGDNQPQHF. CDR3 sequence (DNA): TGTGCCATCAGTGACCCAGGACGGGGGGGTGACAATCAGCCCCAGCATTTT.

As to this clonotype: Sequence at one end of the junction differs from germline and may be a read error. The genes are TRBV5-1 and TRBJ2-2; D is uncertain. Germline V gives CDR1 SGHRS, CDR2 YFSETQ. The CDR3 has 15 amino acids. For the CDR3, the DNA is TGCGCCAGCCGCTTGGACGCCGCCGCGGCCGGGGAGCTGTTTTTT. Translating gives CASRLDAAAAGELFF.

For the CDR3, the DNA is TGTGCCAGCGGTGCTATTACAGGGAACACTGAAGCTTTCTTT. It encodes CASGAITGNTEAFF. V is TRBV6-1 and J is TRBJ1-1; maybe TRBD1 (5 bases). The germline V gene encodes CDR1 MNHNS and CDR2 SASEGT. CDR3 length: 14 amino acids. V lost 8 bases, J lost 1 base, and 14 bases lay in between.

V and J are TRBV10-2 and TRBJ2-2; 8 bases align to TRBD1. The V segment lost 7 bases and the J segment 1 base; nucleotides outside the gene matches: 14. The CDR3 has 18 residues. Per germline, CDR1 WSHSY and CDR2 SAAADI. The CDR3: CASNMDSFGQGNTGELFF. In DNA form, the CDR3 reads TGCGCCAGCAATATGGATTCGTTCGGACAGGGGAACACCGGGGAGCTGTTTTTT.

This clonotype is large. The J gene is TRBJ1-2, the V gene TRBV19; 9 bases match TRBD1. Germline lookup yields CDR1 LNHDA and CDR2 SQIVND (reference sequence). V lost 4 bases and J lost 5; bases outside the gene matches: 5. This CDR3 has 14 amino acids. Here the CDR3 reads CASSTGTGSYGYTF. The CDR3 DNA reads TGTGCCAGTAGTACCGGGACAGGGAGTTATGGCTACACCTTC. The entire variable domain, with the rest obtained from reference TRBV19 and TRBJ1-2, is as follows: DGGITQSPKYLFRKEGQNVTLSCEQNLNHDAMYWYRQDPGQGLRLIYYSQIVNDFQKGDIAEGYSVSREKKESFPLTVTSAQKNPTAFYLCASSTGTGSYGYTFGSGTRLTVV.

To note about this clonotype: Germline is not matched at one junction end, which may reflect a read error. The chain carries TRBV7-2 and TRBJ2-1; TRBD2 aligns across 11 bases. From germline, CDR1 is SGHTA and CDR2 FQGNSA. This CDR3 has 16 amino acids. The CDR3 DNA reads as TGTGCCAGCAGCTTAGTTGGGACTAGCGGTTACAATGAGCAGTTCTTT. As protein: CASSLVGTSGYNEQFF.

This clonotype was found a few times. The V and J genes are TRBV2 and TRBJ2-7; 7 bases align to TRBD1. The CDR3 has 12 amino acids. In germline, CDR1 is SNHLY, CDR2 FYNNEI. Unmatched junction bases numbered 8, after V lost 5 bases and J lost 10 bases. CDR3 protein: CASSLWTGGQYF. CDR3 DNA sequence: TGTGCCAGCAGTCTCTGGACAGGCGGCCAGTACTTC.

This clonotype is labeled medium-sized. CDR3 bases: TGTGCCAGCATTAAGGCCGGGGGCAACACCATATATTTT. It is translated as CASIKAGGNTIYF. V and J are TRBV6-5 and TRBJ1-3; weak D call: TRBD1 (6 bases). V lost 7 bases and J 7 bases, leaving 14 bases between the germline ends. The CDR3 covers 13 residues. Germline V CDR1 and CDR2: MNHEY, SVGAGI.

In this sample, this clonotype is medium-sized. CDR3 sequence: CATSELNSGDTDTQYF. CDR3 nucleotide sequence: TGTGCCACCAGTGAACTCAATAGCGGGGACACAGATACGCAGTATTTT. V is TRBV24-1 and J is TRBJ2-3, with 8 positions matching TRBD2. With 4 bases clipped from V and 2 bases from J, the junction kept 7 bases outside the gene matches. The germline V gene has CDR1 KGHDR and CDR2 SFDVKD. The CDR3 runs 16 residues.